Shown below are 11 T cell receptor beta chains from a single sample sequenced in a study of vaccination and CD4 T cells after COVID-19. An Oncomine TCR Beta short-read assay was used to sequence the DNA from cultured CD4+ T cells. TCRdb fed the PCR reads into MiXCR, producing one record per CDR3 protein. In the table there are around 15,000 distinct CDR3 sequences, about 54% of which are singletons. Treatment: approximately 10-day PBMC culture with coronavirus spike peptide pools or control peptides (ViraFEST assay). Their specific antigens are unknown. The specimen was cultured CD4+ T cells from blood, collected after SARS-CoV-2 vaccination. These receptors originate from a human donor with COVID-19.

This sequence joins TRBV7-3 and TRBJ1-1; D ambiguous. The CDR3 consists of 13 residues. V lost 5 bases to trimming and J lost 11 bases, with 18 bases between them. Germline V gene lookup returns CDR1 SGHTA and CDR2 FQGTGA. The CDR3 spells CASSQFPEDRAFF. Written as DNA, the CDR3 is TGTGCCAGCAGCCAATTCCCGGAGGATCGGGCTTTCTTT.

This clonotype has just a few counts. This chain joins TRBV6-1 and TRBJ1-2, with 8 bases matching TRBD1. The CDR3 runs 13 residues. Germline CDR1 reads MNHNS; CDR2 reads SASEGT. Germline trimming cut 6 bases from V and 3 bases from J; bases unmatched to any gene: 3. This chain's CDR3 is CASRGQDYYGYTF. DNA for the CDR3: TGTGCCAGCAGGGGACAGGACTACTATGGCTACACCTTC.

This clonotype was observed a single time. The chain joins TRBV6-1 to TRBJ1-4, with D possibly being TRBD1 (5 bases). The CDR3 consists of 17 residues. The germline V and J ends were trimmed by 6 bases and 8 bases, with 25 bases remaining between them. Germline CDR1 reads MNHNS; CDR2 reads SASEGT. The DNA of the CDR3 is TGTGCCAGCAGCCTCAGGAGTGGGGGAAGGGTTCGAGAAAAACTGTTTTTT. Its protein product is CASSLRSGGRVREKLFF.

The CDR3 DNA reads as TGTGCCAGCAGCTTGACCCACAGGGGCACAGATACGCAGTATTTT. Amino acids: CASSLTHRGTDTQYF. The rearrangement uses TRBV11-2 and TRBJ2-3; TRBD1 might be the D (6 bases). The CDR3 runs 15 residues. With 3 bases removed from V and 1 base from J, the gap between germline ends came to 11 bases. Germline CDR1 is SGHAT and CDR2 is FQNNGV.

The rearrangement links TRBV7-9 to TRBJ1-1; D is uncertain. Per germline, CDR1 SEHNR and CDR2 FQNEAQ (reference sequence). V gave up 4 bases and J gave up 4 bases, with 7 bases separating them. The CDR3 runs 12 residues. The CDR3 is CASSWGTTEAFF. In nucleotides, the CDR3 is TGTGCCAGCAGCTGGGGTACCACTGAAGCTTTCTTT.

This clonotype appeared a few times. The germline gene is not matched at one end of the junction; a read error may be the cause. This chain connects TRBV20-1 to TRBJ1-6; D might be TRBD1 (6 bases). This CDR3 region has 12 residues. The germline gives CDR1 DFQATT, CDR2 SNEGSKA (reference sequence). The CDR3 nucleotides are TGCAGCGCTAGACCCGGACAGCGGCCCCTCCACTTT. Encoded protein: CSARPGQRPLHF.

This clonotype was recorded once. The CDR3 DNA is TGTGCCAGCAGTCCCGGGACTAGCGGGGTCTCTAGCACAGATACGCAGTATTTT. Amino acids: CASSPGTSGVSSTDTQYF. The rearrangement joins TRBV6-1 to TRBJ2-3; 13 bases fit TRBD2. This CDR3 contains 18 residues. Germline V gene data show CDR1 as MNHNS and CDR2 as SASEGT. J gave up 0 bases and V 5 bases, and 8 bases lay outside the gene matches.

This clonotype showed up just a few times. The chain joins TRBV11-2 to TRBJ1-2; a weak D match, TRBD1 (5 bases). Germline-derived CDR1 and CDR2 are SGHAT and FQNNGV. This CDR3 is 15 amino acids long. Trimming took off 4 bases at V and 0 bases at J, with 12 bases between the two ends. The CDR3 reads CASSSPGRTNYGYTF. As DNA, the CDR3 is TGTGCCAGCAGCTCCCCGGGACGGACTAACTATGGCTACACCTTC. The variable domain in full, with the rest retrieved from reference TRBV11-2 and TRBJ1-2, is EAGVAQSPRYKIIEKRQSVAFWCNPISGHATLYWYQQILGQGPKLLIQFQNNGVVDDSQLPKDRFSAERLKGVDSTLKIQPAKLEDSAVYLCASSSPGRTNYGYTFGSGTRLTVV.

The chain recombines TRBV19 with TRBJ2-2; D is unclear. Germline CDR1 is LNHDA and CDR2 is SQIVND (reference sequence). The V gene lost 5 bases and the J gene lost 5 bases, with 9 bases spanning the gap. The CDR3 covers 13 residues. CDR3 sequence (DNA): TGTGCCAGTAGTCCAACGGTTACCGGGGAGCTGTTTTTT. Translated: CASSPTVTGELFF.

This rearrangement joins TRBV7-8 to TRBJ2-7, with 7 bases fitting TRBD2. V lost 3 bases and J lost 2; bases outside the gene matches: 4. This CDR3 is 14 amino acids long. Germline CDR1 SGHVS, CDR2 FQNEAQ. Written as DNA, the CDR3 is TGTGCCAGCAGCTTGGGGGGGACCCCCTACGAGCAGTACTTC. This codes for CASSLGGTPYEQYF.

The V gene is TRBV10-3, the J gene TRBJ2-5; 10 nucleotides align to TRBD2. The CDR3 sequence is 16 residues long. The V gene's germline CDR1 is ENHRY and CDR2 SYGVKD. V shed 4 bases and J 3 bases; nucleotides not matched to a gene: 8. CDR3 nucleotide sequence: TGTGCCATCAGTGTCACCGCAGCGGGGGGGGAAGAGACCCAGTACTTC. Its translation is CAISVTAAGGEETQYF.